These T cell receptor beta chains were read from a single sample in a study of read filtering for tumor transcriptome and immune sequencing. In TCRdb, the reads were re-called with MiXCR into one record per CDR3 protein. Of 50,000 to 65,000 distinct CDR3 sequences in the sample, under 20% were seen once. Sequenced sample: a population of CD138-negative cells sorted from bone marrow. The receptors originated from a donor at least 40 years old with multiple myeloma. Both conserved end residues are part of each CDR3. A D gene is named only where the DNA matches it firmly. Expanded clones are given a class, and other clones once, few, many or no size at all.

j_gene,abundance,d_gene,v_gene,CDR3aa,CDR3nt
TRBJ1-5,many,-,TRBV12-3/TRBV12-4,CASSPGDQPQHF,TGTGCCAGCAGTCCAGGGGATCAGCCCCAGCATTTT
TRBJ2-5,many,TRBD2,TRBV29-1,CSVVPGGASETQYF,TGCAGCGTTGTCCCCGGGGGGGCCTCGGAGACCCAGTACTTC
TRBJ2-7,few,TRBD2,TRBV19,CASSLRGVDPYEQYF,TGTGCCAGTAGCCTACGGGGGGTCGACCCCTACGAGCAGTACTTC
TRBJ2-3,-,-,TRBV28,CASTLWADTQYF,TGTGCCAGCACTCTGTGGGCAGATACGCAGTATTTT
TRBJ2-2,many,-,TRBV24-1,CATSTGVVVPGELFF,TGTGCCACCTCAACGGGAGTTGTGGTTCCCGGGGAGCTGTTTTTT
TRBJ2-1,many,-,TRBV4-1,CASSQDAVPYNEQFF,TGCGCCAGCAGCCAAGATGCCGTACCCTACAATGAGCAGTTCTTC
TRBJ2-5,few,-,TRBV5-1,CASSRTGIQETQYF,TGCGCCAGCAGTCGTACCGGGATCCAAGAGACCCAGTACTTC
TRBJ2-3,many,-,TRBV20-1,CSANLPDTSFSTDTQYF,TGCAGTGCAAACTTACCCGATACTAGCTTTAGCACAGATACGCAGTATTTT
TRBJ2-1,many,TRBD2,TRBV7-9,CASSYGAGDYNEQFF,TGTGCCAGCAGCTATGGAGCGGGAGACTACAATGAGCAGTTCTTC
TRBJ2-1,many,-,TRBV12-3/TRBV12-4,CASSFGRNNEQFF,TGTGCCAGCAGTTTCGGGCGTAACAATGAGCAGTTCTTC
TRBJ1-1,-,TRBD1,TRBV2,CASRGGVGPTEAFF,TGTGCCAGCAGAGGGGGCGTGGGCCCCACTGAAGCTTTCTTT
TRBJ1-4,many,-,TRBV5-1,CASSLVVGRVDEKLFF,TGCGCCAGCAGCTTGGTGGTGGGCAGGGTCGATGAAAAACTGTTTTTT
TRBJ2-1,-,-,TRBV5-1,CASSLEGEEQFF,TGCGCCAGCAGCTTGGAGGGAGAAGAGCAGTTCTTC
TRBJ2-1,many,TRBD1,TRBV3-1,CASSQDLGQSSYNEQFF,TGTGCCAGCAGCCAAGATTTGGGACAGAGCTCCTACAATGAGCAGTTCTTC
TRBJ2-2,-,TRBD1,TRBV28,CASRSGTVNTGELFF,TGTGCCAGCAGATCCGGGACAGTAAACACCGGGGAGCTGTTTTTT
TRBJ2-7,-,-,TRBV20-1,CSAPKPILRGTNSYEQYF,TGCAGTGCACCCAAACCCATACTACGAGGGACCAACTCCTACGAGCAGTACTTC
TRBJ1-1,few,TRBD1,TRBV12-3/TRBV12-4,CASRTTRETGTMWTEAFF,TGTGCCAGCAGGACTACCCGCGAGACAGGGACGATGTGGACTGAAGCTTTCTTT
TRBJ1-5,many,TRBD1,TRBV11-2,CASSVNRGGPQHF,TGTGCCAGCAGCGTCAACAGGGGAGGGCCCCAGCATTTT
TRBJ2-1,many,-,TRBV5-1,CASSLDLSYNEQFF,TGCGCCAGCAGCTTGGACCTATCCTACAATGAGCAGTTCTTC
TRBJ1-5,many,TRBD1,TRBV6-1,CASSSQGSDQPQHF,TGTGCCAGCAGTTCACAGGGGAGCGATCAGCCCCAGCATTTT
TRBJ2-2,many,-,TRBV29-1,CSARQSNTGELFF,TGCAGCGCCAGACAGTCGAACACCGGGGAGCTGTTTTTT
TRBJ2-3,few,-,TRBV9,CASSVGPTGRFATDTQYF,TGTGCCAGCAGCGTAGGTCCGACAGGGAGGTTTGCGACAGATACGCAGTATTTT